This TCR beta chain stems from a study of cytomegalovirus exposure and HLA in healthy donors. Overall study results and limits: There were some public TCRs occurring in many donors, but most TCR sequences were rare. The study put some 160 TCR beta chains on its list as cytomegalovirus-associated.

Primers: 60 Vbeta forward and 13 Jbeta reverse. Sequencing was performed with immunoSEQ multiplex PCR; in TCRdb, only in-frame clones are kept and a portion is missing. Of 59,000 or so clones in the sample, 85% were seen once. The CDR3 is 14 residues long. CDR1 is SEHNR and CDR2 is FQNEAQ in the germline V gene (reference sequence). V lost 1 base to trimming and J lost 0 bases, with 6 bases between them. A note on this clone: Its cognate antigen is unknown.

Donors had nominal health at sampling but likely had unrecorded immune exposures. The sample taken for sequencing was PBMCs. This sequence originates from a female donor in good health and CMV-seronegative. This chain links TRBV7-9 with TRBJ1-1; unclear D gene. In DNA form, the CDR3 reads TGTGCCAGCAGCTTAGACGGGGTGAACACTGAAGCTTTCTTT. Protein product: CASSLDGVNTEAFF.